One and the same sample provided the 9 T cell receptor beta chains below, sequenced in a study of blood T cells in healthy people across ages. Primers used in a second PCR of roughly 6 to 11 cycles were a sample-barcoded 5' primer and a J-beta primer mix. TCRdb fed the 5' RACE reads into MiXCR, producing one record per CDR3 protein. This table holds some 640,000 distinct CDR3 sequences, around 49% found once. The specimen sequenced was blood. Every receptor here comes from a woman in her sixties in good health.

V is TRBV29-1 and J is TRBJ2-3; D call uncertain. The V end was cut by 4 bases, the J end by 2 bases, with 16 bases between. CDR1 is SQVTM, CDR2 ANQGSEA, per germline. The CDR3 totals 15 residues. The CDR3 DNA reads as TGCAGCGTTGGTAGCCTCTTGCGCCTCACAGATACGCAGTATTTT. It encodes CSVGSLLRLTDTQYF.

The chain recombines TRBV7-2 with TRBJ1-4, with D possibly matching TRBD1 (6 bases). In germline, CDR1 is SGHTA, CDR2 FQGNSA. The germline V and J ends were trimmed by 1 base and 10 bases, with 10 bases remaining between them. CDR3 length: 13 residues. In DNA, the CDR3 is TGTGCCAGCAGCTTAGAGGGGGGACGAAAACTGTTTTTT. The encoded protein is CASSLEGGRKLFF.

This clonotype was recorded many times. This chain links TRBV5-1 with TRBJ2-1; TRBD2 matches at 8 bases. CDR3 size: 14 residues. V was pared by 4 bases and J by 8 bases, with 8 bases of the junction left unmatched. Germline CDR1 and CDR2: SGHRS and YFSETQ. The CDR3 here is CASSGTSSGYEQFF. DNA for the CDR3: TGCGCCAGCAGCGGGACTAGTTCTGGCTATGAGCAGTTCTTC.

The J gene is TRBJ2-1, the V gene TRBV7-2, with TRBD2 matching 11 bases. The CDR3 is made up of 16 amino acids. Germline CDR1 SGHTA, CDR2 FQGNSA. After removal of 6 bases from V and 2 bases from J, the junction contained 6 bases not matched to a gene. CDR3 sequence (DNA): TGTGCCAGCAGTCCTACTAGCGGGAGTGCCTACAATGAGCAGTTCTTC. Encoded protein: CASSPTSGSAYNEQFF.

The V and J genes are TRBV5-1 and TRBJ2-7; 8 bases are shared with TRBD1. The CDR3 is made up of 14 amino acids. The junction had 9 bases not matched to a gene; V was cut back by 4 bases and J by 6 bases. Germline values: CDR1 SGHRS, CDR2 YFSETQ. CDR3 sequence (DNA): TGCGCCAGCAGCCCGTCGGACAGGGTGGGCGAGCAGTACTTC. It encodes CASSPSDRVGEQYF.

This clonotype has just a few counts. The rearrangement joins TRBV5-1 to TRBJ2-5, with 9 bases matching TRBD2. The J segment lost 6 bases and the V segment lost 0 bases, leaving 9 bases of the junction unmatched. CDR1 and CDR2 (germline): SGHRS, YFSETQ. The CDR3 extends over 16 amino acids. The CDR3 coding sequence is TGCGCCAGCAGCTTGGATGGCGCGGGAGGGCCTCAGACCCAGTACTTC. This translates into CASSLDGAGGPQTQYF.

This clonotype was counted between two and nine times. This chain links TRBV20-1 with TRBJ2-7, with 9 bases identical to TRBD2. Germline CDR1 DFQATT, CDR2 SNEGSKA (reference sequence). The CDR3 runs 15 residues. Losses at the gene ends were 0 bases for V and 4 bases for J; bases not matched to a gene: 7. CDR3 loop: CSARDIGGRVYEQYF. The CDR3 DNA reads as TGCAGTGCTAGAGATATCGGCGGGAGGGTTTACGAGCAGTACTTC.

This clonotype came up a few times. The genes are TRBV4-2 and TRBJ1-5; 7 nucleotides match TRBD1. The CDR3 is 15 residues long. Trimming removed 1 base from V and 5 bases from J; junction bases left unmatched: 5. Germline lookup yields CDR1 LGHNA and CDR2 YNFKEQ. The CDR3 spells CASSQGSRGDQPQHF. The CDR3 DNA is TGTGCCAGCAGCCAAGGGAGCAGGGGGGATCAGCCCCAGCATTTT.

This chain uses TRBV29-1 with TRBJ1-2; 12 nucleotides line up with TRBD1. Germline lookup yields CDR1 SQVTM and CDR2 ANQGSEA. Germline trimming cut 4 bases from V and 5 bases from J; bases unmatched to any gene: 2. The CDR3 length is 13 residues. The CDR3 sequence: CSVGGQGAYGYTF. In DNA form, the CDR3 reads TGCAGCGTTGGGGGACAGGGGGCTTATGGCTACACCTTC.